This T cell receptor (beta chain) came from a study of spatial heterogeneity in lung cancer. Study context: A unique TCR and UMI combination showed up more than ten times in raw reads, on average.

This clonotype is large within its sample. This beta chain came through as a stray read in a library set up for alpha chains, and its size says little. TCRdb analysed the 5' RACE reads with MiXCR anew, one entry per CDR3 protein. The sample lists approximately 940 distinct CDR3 sequences, roughly a quarter occurring once. Specified time point: sample taken at primary tumor resection. Frozen PBMC, nontumor lung or tumor provided whole RNA, which was sequenced unsorted. CDR1 ENHRY and CDR2 SYGVKD come from the germline V gene. Trimming removed 0 bases at V and 0 bases at J, with 9 bases between. This CDR3 contains 15 residues.

The receptor was derived from a female donor with early-stage non-small cell lung cancer. This sample comprised PBMCs, obtained at surgery. This chain connects TRBV10-3 to TRBJ2-7; D remains ambiguous. CDR3 coding DNA: TGTGCCATCAGTGAGTCCCGTGACCACTCCTACGAGCAGTACTTC. Its translation: CAISESRDHSYEQYF.